Sequencing of this T cell receptor beta chain was carried out in a study of T cell responses to AZD1222 COVID-19 vaccine. General study results and limits: The donor cohort was predominantly white British with a female majority, and clonal diversity may have been underestimated. Variant regions that are unmutated are reportedly the target of nearly half of spike-specific TCRs.

A word on this clone: Its matching antigen is unknown.

Sequencing used immunoSEQ multiplex PCR; TCRdb keeps in-frame clones, though not all of them. The profile shows some 120,000 clones, around 90% of them singletons. Between the trimmed V and J ends, which lost 4 bases and 0 bases, there was a span of 7 bases. Germline-derived CDR1 and CDR2 are MNHGY and SAAAGT. This CDR3 is 14 amino acids long. The chain combines TRBV6-8 with TRBJ2-4; D remains unclear. The sequencing here drew on peripheral blood, taken on day 0 of AZD1222 vaccination. This TCR derives from an adult in good health. The CDR3 DNA follows: TGTGCCAGCAGTTTCCGGCTAGCCAAAAACATTCAGTACTTC. This sequence encodes CASSFRLAKNIQYF.